The source of this T cell receptor (beta chain) is a study of OX40 agonist ivuxolimab in advanced cancers. Study as a whole: The eligibility criteria allowed prior anti-PD-1, anti-PD-L1 or anti-CTLA-4 therapy, and around 38% had some. Notes on the study in general: In the 0.1-3.0 mg/kg groups, partial responders showed among the lowest expansion.

Note on this clone: Its antigen is not known.

The assay was immunoSEQ multiplex PCR, and TCRdb's table has in-frame clones only and misses some. Of 30,000 or so clones listed, under 85% were seen once; the top ten hold about 14%. Unmatched junction bases numbered 7, after V lost 4 bases and J lost 5 bases. The CDR3 spans 15 residues. CDR1 SNHLY and CDR2 FYNNEI come from the germline V gene. The source of this sequence is an adult with an advanced solid tumor such as melanoma, head and neck, liver or kidney cancer. The source material was CD4+ or CD8+ T cells sorted from blood, sampled in a trial of the OX40 agonist ivuxolimab. V and J are TRBV2 and TRBJ1-5; 8 bases are a match to TRBD1. The CDR3 spells CASSVDRGVYQPQHF. The CDR3 DNA reads as TGTGCCAGCAGTGTCGACAGGGGCGTTTATCAGCCCCAGCATTTT.